This entry features one T cell receptor (beta chain) sequence. Its antigen is still unknown. This record belongs to a study of T cell responses to AZD1222 COVID-19 vaccine. Study results and limitations: AZD1222 recipients seropositive at baseline numbered only five to seven. Repertoires were collected only later (after the peak T cell response had occurred).

With 2 bases clipped from V and 4 bases from J, the junction kept 6 bases outside the gene matches. Germline values: CDR1 SGDLS, CDR2 YYNGEE. The CDR3 loop spans 16 amino acids. Clones were read by immunoSEQ multiplex PCR, and TCRdb kept only the in-frame ones, dropping some. Here the sample spans approximately 140,000 clones, 92% being singletons. This chain links TRBV9 with TRBJ2-5; 12 bases are a match to TRBD1. The TCR comes from an adult who received the AZD1222 COVID-19 vaccine. This specimen was peripheral blood, taken 28 days after the second AZD1222 dose. CDR3 amino acids: CASSVGTGGEVETQYF. As DNA, the CDR3 is TGTGCCAGCAGCGTGGGGACAGGGGGCGAGGTAGAGACCCAGTACTTC.